This T cell receptor (beta chain) was captured in a study of identical twins. Regarding the study as a whole: Sequences that were out-of-frame, alpha and twin-shared displayed an excess of low generation probability. Clonotypes of the beta chain that were abundant in cord blood carried fewer insertions (memory repertoires showed none).

The CDR3 covers 15 residues. Germline CDR1 SGHAT, CDR2 FQNNGV. With 3 bases removed from V and 7 bases from J, the gap between germline ends came to 15 bases. TCRdb re-called the 5' RACE reads with MiXCR, one entry per CDR3 protein. The sample lists roughly 1,500,000 distinct CDR3 sequences, about 32% occurring once. A word on this clonotype: What it binds is unknown.

Sequenced material: cord blood. The J gene is TRBJ2-2, the V gene TRBV11-2, with D possibly TRBD1 on 6 matching bases. The source of this sequence is a newborn girl in good health. CDR3 bases: TGTGCCAGCAGCTTTCTCCTCAGGGGCGACGGGGAGCTGTTTTTT. Amino acids: CASSFLLRGDGELFF. Full variable domain (outside the CDR3, taken from reference TRBV11-2 and TRBJ2-2): EAGVAQSPRYKIIEKRQSVAFWCNPISGHATLYWYQQILGQGPKLLIQFQNNGVVDDSQLPKDRFSAERLKGVDSTLKIQPAKLEDSAVYLCASSFLLRGDGELFFGEGSRLTVL.